The sequence of this T cell receptor (beta chain) was determined in a study of T cells in Graves' hyperthyroidism and ophthalmopathy (dated by TCRdb to 2018 to 2020). Turning to the overall study: A discovery cohort of approximately 97 patients, 43 with Graves' ophthalmopathy and roughly 59 with stable Graves' hyperthyroidism, was used to find distinguishing TCR V-J signatures. Prospective prediction of ophthalmopathy was tested in an independent validation cohort consisting of roughly 20 hyperthyroidism patients and more than 15 patients who later progressed to ophthalmopathy. For training and testing, the approximately 97 patients in the discovery cohort were randomly divided in a 7:3 ratio. In addition, the study compared T-cell repertoires in thyroid tissue and in blood from six Graves' hyperthyroidism patients. After sampling, hyperthyroidism patients received methimazole starting at 30 mg daily, and ophthalmopathy patients received high-dose intravenous methylprednisolone. The paper reports TCR Vbeta CDR3 sequencing of over 130 peripheral blood samples: approximately 43 ophthalmopathy, about 75 hyperthyroidism and around 17 progressor patients.

Amplification of TCR beta CDR3 regions was carried out from RNA transcripts. The first round of RT-PCR for the TCR CDR3 was performed with the HTBI primer set and the Qiagen OneStep RT-PCR kit. Libraries were constructed in a second round of multiplex PCR, after which size selection and purification were performed. Sequencing of the libraries was done on an Illumina HiSeq2000 using paired-end 100 bp reads. Concerning the study's data processing: SOAPnuke was used to process the raw data, with reads discarded if the reads contained adapters or uncalled bases, had a mean Phred below 15, or lacked an exact constant-primer or identifier match. High-quality paired reads were merged using COPE v1.2.5, and each unique nucleotide sequence was defined as a clonotype. MiTCR v1.1 was used to align the clonotypes against IMGT TRBV, TRBD and TRBJ reference segments. Analysis was restricted to V-J combinations with a frequency above 0.0001, which covered roughly 99% of repertoires. The TCS score was defined as the ratio of F50 (clonal expansion) to E x V (chaos), calculated using BLOSUM62-based TCRdist between CDR3 peptides within each V-J. Welch's t-statistics and random forest reduced around 510 V-J features to 13, which were used in a naive Bayes classifier (R e1071). TCRdb itself trimmed the public reads at Q25 with fastp, ran MiXCR and retained productive beta chains. Every CDR3 protein is listed once, alongside the most common genes and DNA of its rows. TCRdb, not the original authors, processed these V and J calls. This sample gives around 540,000 distinct CDR3 sequences in total; more than 45% of them show up just once. The ten largest account for nearly 8.5% of the sample.

Results the study describes overall, beyond this receptor: Sample size was not statistically predetermined, and blinding of investigators to group allocation was not performed. In validation, the model predicted progression to ophthalmopathy a median of approximately 6.6 months before onset, with approximately 70% sensitivity and about 72% specificity. Most expanded thyroid clonotypes (frequency above 0.001) were also detected in blood, suggesting blood repertoires may reflect thyroid immune responses. In cross-validation, a model built on a 13 V-J signature told ophthalmopathy apart from stable hyperthyroidism with over 85% sensitivity and roughly 81% specificity, and in testing the same model reached 80%/75%.

The CDR3 goes from the cysteine to the phenylalanine over 14 residues. The DNA shown is the 42-base CDR3, in frame from base 1. For this chain, trimming is 8 bases at the V end and 5 bases at the J end, and the number of junction bases without a gene match is 10. CDR1 and CDR2, per the germline V gene, are MGHDK and SYGVNS. Graves' hyperthyroidism was defined as stable when no progression to ophthalmopathy occurred over 18 months of follow-up. The hyperthyroidism patients were between 18 and 65 years old and newly diagnosed, with a disease duration of less than 2 months. Patients with uncontrolled infections, other autoimmune diseases, pregnancy or lactation were excluded. Diagnoses were established on the basis of clinical symptoms, serum thyroxine and TRAb, thyroid ultrasound, and orbital computed tomography. Trizol reagent was used to extract total RNA, and RNA quality was then checked on an Agilent 2100 Bioanalyzer.

This clonotype was observed once. Which antigen it targets is not known. No per-base quality is available; no much larger clone lies one base away. A single read is weak support. Rearrangement joined TRBV25-1 to TRBJ1-2; the junction holds 8 bases that match TRBD1. The TCR was taken from a woman aged 18-35 years with Graves' hyperthyroidism. Donor details come from another sample of the same person, matched by shared clones. Source material: peripheral blood or thyroid tissue (not recorded which). The DNA reads TGTGCCAGCTTGGAACCACAGGGGGGTTATGGCTACACCTTC. It specifies CASLEPQGGYGYTF.